The 7 T cell receptor beta chains below come from one sample, sequenced in a study of cytomegalovirus exposure and HLA in healthy donors. PCR was performed using 60 Vbeta and 13 Jbeta primers. Assay: immunoSEQ multiplex PCR; the TCRdb copy retains only in-frame clones and omits some. The data show 150,000 to 200,000 clones, around 90% seen once. The sequencing input was PBMCs. These receptors came from a woman younger than 35 in good health and CMV-seronegative.

This sequence joins TRBV28 and TRBJ1-5; D is unclear. The V and J ends lost 4 bases and 2 bases respectively, with 15 bases between them. The CDR3 contains 16 residues. CDR1 and CDR2 from the germline V gene are MDHEN and SYDVKM. CDR3 coding DNA: TGTGCCAGCAGTTCCGTCGCTGGGGAGGGCAATCAGCCCCAGCATTTT. Amino acid sequence: CASSSVAGEGNQPQHF.

V usage is TRBV19 and J usage is TRBJ2-3; possibly TRBD2 for D (5 bases). The CDR3 loop spans 17 amino acids. Trimming removed 0 bases at V and 0 bases at J, with 13 bases between. CDR1 and CDR2 from the germline V gene are LNHDA and SQIVND (reference sequence). The CDR3 DNA is TGTGCCAGTAGTATAGATCATGGAGCGGCTAGCACAGATACGCAGTATTTT. Its protein is CASSIDHGAASTDTQYF.

This clone was detected a few times. The chain uses TRBV27 and TRBJ1-5; the match to TRBD1 covers 10 bases. The CDR3 consists of 17 residues. J gave up 2 bases and V 4 bases, and 8 bases lay outside the gene matches. The germline V gene encodes CDR1 MNHEY and CDR2 SMNVEV (reference sequence). The CDR3, as DNA: TGTGCCAGCAGTTACGCCGCGGACAGGGGGGGCAATCAGCCCCAGCATTTT. Translating it yields CASSYAADRGGNQPQHF.

V is TRBV6-6 and J is TRBJ1-2; no clear D gene. From germline, CDR1 is MNHNY and CDR2 SVGAGI (reference sequence). CDR3 length equals 11 residues. V was cut by 7 bases and J by 2 bases, with 5 bases left in between. The DNA of the CDR3 is TGTGCCAGCACCTCCAACTATGGCTACACCTTC. Translating it yields CASTSNYGYTF.

The V call is TRBV4-3, the J call TRBJ2-2, with D perhaps matching TRBD1 (6 bases). V was clipped by 4 bases and J by 0 bases, with 15 bases between them. Germline CDR1 is LGHNA and CDR2 is YSLEER. The CDR3 contains 17 residues. CDR3 sequence reads: CASSLEADRPNTGELFF. CDR3 in DNA: TGCGCCAGCAGCCTTGAGGCGGACAGACCGAACACCGGGGAGCTGTTTTTT.

Only one count was recorded for this clone. This chain links TRBV25-1 with TRBJ1-5; D is unclear. V lost 2 bases, J lost 3 bases, and 8 bases lay in between. The CDR3 has 14 amino acids. CDR1 MGHDK and CDR2 SYGVNS come from the germline V gene. CDR3 region: CASSEAGYNQPQHF. The CDR3 nucleotides read TGTGCCAGCAGTGAAGCGGGATACAATCAGCCCCAGCATTTT.

The chain couples TRBV11-2 to TRBJ2-7; weak D call: TRBD2 (5 bases). The ends were cut back, 0 bases at V and 3 bases at J, with 12 bases in the middle. This CDR3 has 15 residues. Germline CDR1 and CDR2: SGHAT and FQNNGV. Here the CDR3 reads CASSLDEGGIYEQYF. CDR3 nucleotides: TGTGCCAGCAGCTTAGATGAGGGTGGGATCTACGAGCAGTACTTC.